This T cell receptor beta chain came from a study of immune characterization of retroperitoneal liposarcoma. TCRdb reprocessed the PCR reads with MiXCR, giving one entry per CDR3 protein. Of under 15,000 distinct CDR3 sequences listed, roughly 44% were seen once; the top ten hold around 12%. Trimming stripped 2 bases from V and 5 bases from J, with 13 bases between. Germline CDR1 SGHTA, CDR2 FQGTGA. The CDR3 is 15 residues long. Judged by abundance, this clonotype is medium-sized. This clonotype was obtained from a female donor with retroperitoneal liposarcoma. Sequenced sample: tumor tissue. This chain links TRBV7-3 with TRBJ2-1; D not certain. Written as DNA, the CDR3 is TGTGCCAGCAGCTTACTTGGACCCTCGAACAATGAGCAGTTCTTC. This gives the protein CASSLLGPSNNEQFF.